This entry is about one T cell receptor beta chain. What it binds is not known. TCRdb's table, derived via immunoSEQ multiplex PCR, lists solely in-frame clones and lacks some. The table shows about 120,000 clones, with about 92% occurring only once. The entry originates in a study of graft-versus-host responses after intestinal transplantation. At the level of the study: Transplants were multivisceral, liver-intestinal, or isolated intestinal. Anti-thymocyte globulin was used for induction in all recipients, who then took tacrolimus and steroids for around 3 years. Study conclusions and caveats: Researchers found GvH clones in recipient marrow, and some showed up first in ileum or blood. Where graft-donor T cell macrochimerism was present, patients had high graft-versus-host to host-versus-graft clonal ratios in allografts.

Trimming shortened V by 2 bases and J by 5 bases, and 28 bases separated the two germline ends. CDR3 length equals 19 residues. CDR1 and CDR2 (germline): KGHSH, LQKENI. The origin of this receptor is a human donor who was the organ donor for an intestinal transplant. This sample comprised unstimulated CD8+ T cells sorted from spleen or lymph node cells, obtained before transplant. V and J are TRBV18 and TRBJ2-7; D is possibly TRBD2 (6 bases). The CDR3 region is CASSPAVHWSGGIEHEQYF. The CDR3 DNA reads TGTGCCAGCTCACCAGCAGTTCATTGGTCGGGCGGGATTGAGCACGAGCAGTACTTC.